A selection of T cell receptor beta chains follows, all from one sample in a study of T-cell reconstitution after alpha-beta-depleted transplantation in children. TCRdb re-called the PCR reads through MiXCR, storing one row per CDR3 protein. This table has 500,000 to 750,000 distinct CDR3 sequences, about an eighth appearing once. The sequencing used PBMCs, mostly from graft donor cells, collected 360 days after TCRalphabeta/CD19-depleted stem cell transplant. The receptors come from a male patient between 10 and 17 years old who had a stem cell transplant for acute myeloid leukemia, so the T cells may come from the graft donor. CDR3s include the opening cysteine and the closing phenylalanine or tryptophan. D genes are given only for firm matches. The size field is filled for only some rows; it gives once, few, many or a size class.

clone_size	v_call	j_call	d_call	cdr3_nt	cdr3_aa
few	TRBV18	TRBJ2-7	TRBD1	TGTGCCAGCTCACCACCAAGACAGGGGTACTTC	CASSPPRQGYF
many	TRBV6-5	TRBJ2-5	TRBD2	TGTGCCAGCAGTTATTTTGGGGGGGGGTATGAGACCCAGTACTTC	CASSYFGGGYETQYF
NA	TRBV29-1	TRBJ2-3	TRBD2	TGCAGCGTTGGGAGACTAGCGGGAGGGCCGACAGATACGCAGTATTTT	CSVGRLAGGPTDTQYF
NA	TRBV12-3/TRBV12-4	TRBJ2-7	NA	TGTGCCAGCAGTCCCACGTGGGGCGGGACCTACGAGCAGTACTTC	CASSPTWGGTYEQYF
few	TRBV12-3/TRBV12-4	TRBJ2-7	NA	TGTGCCAGCAGTTTGGCAGGGGGGACGGGCGAGCAGTACTTC	CASSLAGGTGEQYF
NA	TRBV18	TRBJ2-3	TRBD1	TGTGCCAGCTCACTCGAAACAGGGGCCGGAAGCACAGATACGCAGTATTTT	CASSLETGAGSTDTQYF
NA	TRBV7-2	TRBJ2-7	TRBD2	TGTGCCAGCAGCTTAGCCGGGGGGGGGACCGAGCAGTACTTC	CASSLAGGGTEQYF
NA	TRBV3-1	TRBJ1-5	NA	TGTGCCAGCAGCCAAGGGACCCTTGGGGGTCAGCCCCAGCATTTT	CASSQGTLGGQPQHF
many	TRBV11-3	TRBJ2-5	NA	TGTGCCAGCAGCTTAGACGGGGAGACCCAGTACTTC	CASSLDGETQYF
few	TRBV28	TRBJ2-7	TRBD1	TGTGCCAGCAGTGGGAGGACAGGGAACTCCTACGAGCAGTACTTC	CASSGRTGNSYEQYF
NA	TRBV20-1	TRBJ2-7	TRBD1	TGCAGTGCTCCCCCGGGACAGCCCTACGAGCAGTACTTC	CSAPPGQPYEQYF
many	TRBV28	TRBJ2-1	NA	TGTGCCAGCAGACCCCGCGACTTCCCCTACAATGAGCAGTTCTTC	CASRPRDFPYNEQFF
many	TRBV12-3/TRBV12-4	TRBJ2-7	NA	TGTGCCAGCAGTCCCACCGGTAGCCCCTCCTACGAGCAGTACTTC	CASSPTGSPSYEQYF
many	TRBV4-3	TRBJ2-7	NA	TGCGCCAGCAGCCAAGCGAGATACTACGAGCAGTACTTC	CASSQARYYEQYF
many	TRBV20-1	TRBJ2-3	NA	TGCAGTGGGTTGGGTGGTGCCCTCACAGATACGCAGTATTTT	CSGLGGALTDTQYF
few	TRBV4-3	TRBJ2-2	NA	TGCGCCAGCAGCCAAGATAAAAGCGCCACCGGGGAGCTGTTTTTT	CASSQDKSATGELFF
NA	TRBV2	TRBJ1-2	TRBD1	TGTGCCAGCAACGGATTGGGACAGGGATGGGAGGCGCCTAACTATGGCTACACCTTC	CASNGLGQGWEAPNYGYTF
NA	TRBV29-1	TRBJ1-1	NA	TGCAGCGGGGTCGAGAACACTGAAGCTTTCTTT	CSGVENTEAFF